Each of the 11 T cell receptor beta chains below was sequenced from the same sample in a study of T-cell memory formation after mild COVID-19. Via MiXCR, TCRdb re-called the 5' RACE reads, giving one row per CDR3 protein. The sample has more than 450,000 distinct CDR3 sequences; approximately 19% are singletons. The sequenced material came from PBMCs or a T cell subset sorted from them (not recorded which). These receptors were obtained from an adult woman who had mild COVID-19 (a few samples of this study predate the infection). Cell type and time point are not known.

The CDR3 region is CASSLVSSGYYNEQFF. In DNA, the CDR3 is TGTGCCAGCAGCTTAGTTTCTAGCGGTTACTACAATGAGCAGTTCTTC. This chain connects TRBV7-9 to TRBJ2-1; the match to TRBD2 covers 7 bases. V was clipped by 1 base and J by 3 bases; unmatched bases: 6. In germline, CDR1 is SEHNR, CDR2 FQNEAQ (reference sequence). The CDR3 loop spans 16 amino acids.

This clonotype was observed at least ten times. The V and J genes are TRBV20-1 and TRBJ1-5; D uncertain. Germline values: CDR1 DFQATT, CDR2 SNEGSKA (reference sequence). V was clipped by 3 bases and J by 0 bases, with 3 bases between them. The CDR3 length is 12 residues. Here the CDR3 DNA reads TGCAGTGCTAGGGGTAGCAATCAGCCCCAGCATTTT. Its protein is CSARGSNQPQHF.

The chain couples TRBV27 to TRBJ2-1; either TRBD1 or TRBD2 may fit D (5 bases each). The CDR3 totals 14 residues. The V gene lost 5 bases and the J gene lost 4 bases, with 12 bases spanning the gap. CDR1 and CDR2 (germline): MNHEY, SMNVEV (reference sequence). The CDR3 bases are TGTGCCAGCAGTCCTTCGGGACCTTACAATGAGCAGTTCTTC. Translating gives CASSPSGPYNEQFF.

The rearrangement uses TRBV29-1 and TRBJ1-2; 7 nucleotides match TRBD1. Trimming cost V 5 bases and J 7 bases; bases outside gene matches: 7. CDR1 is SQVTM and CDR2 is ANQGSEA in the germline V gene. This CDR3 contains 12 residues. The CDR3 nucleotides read TGCAGCGTTCGACGAGGGGGCAGTGGCTACACCTTC. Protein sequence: CSVRRGGSGYTF.

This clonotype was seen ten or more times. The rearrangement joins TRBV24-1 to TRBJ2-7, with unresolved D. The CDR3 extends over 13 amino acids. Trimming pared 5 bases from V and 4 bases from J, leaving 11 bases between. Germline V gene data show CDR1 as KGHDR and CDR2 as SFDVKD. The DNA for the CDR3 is TGTGCCACCAGTGTTCCAGACCCTTACGAGCAGTACTTC. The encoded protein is CATSVPDPYEQYF.

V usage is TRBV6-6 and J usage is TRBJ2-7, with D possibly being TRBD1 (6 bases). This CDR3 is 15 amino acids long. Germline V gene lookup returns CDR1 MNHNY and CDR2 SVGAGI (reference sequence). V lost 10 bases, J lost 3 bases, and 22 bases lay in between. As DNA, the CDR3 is TGTGCCACACGGAGTCCGGGACACCAGGGCTACGAGCAGTACTTC. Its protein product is CATRSPGHQGYEQYF.

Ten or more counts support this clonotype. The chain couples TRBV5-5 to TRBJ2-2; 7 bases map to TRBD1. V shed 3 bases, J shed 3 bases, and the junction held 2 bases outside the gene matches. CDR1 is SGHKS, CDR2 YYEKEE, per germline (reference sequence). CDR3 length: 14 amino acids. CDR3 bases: TGTGCCAGCAGCTGGGACAGATACACCGGGGAGCTGTTTTTT. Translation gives CASSWDRYTGELFF.

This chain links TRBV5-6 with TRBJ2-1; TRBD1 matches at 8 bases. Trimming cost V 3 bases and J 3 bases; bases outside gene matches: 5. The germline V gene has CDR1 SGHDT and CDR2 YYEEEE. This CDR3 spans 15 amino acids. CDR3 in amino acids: CASSWDRSFYNEQFF. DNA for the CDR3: TGTGCCAGCAGCTGGGACAGGTCCTTCTACAATGAGCAGTTCTTC.

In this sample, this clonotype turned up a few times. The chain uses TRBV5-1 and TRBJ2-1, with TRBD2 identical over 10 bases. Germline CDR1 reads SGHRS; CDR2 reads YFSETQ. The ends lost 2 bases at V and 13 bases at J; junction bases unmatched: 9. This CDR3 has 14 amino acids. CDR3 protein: CASSLSPAGGSQFF. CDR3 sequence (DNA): TGCGCCAGCAGCTTAAGCCCAGCGGGAGGGTCACAGTTCTTC.

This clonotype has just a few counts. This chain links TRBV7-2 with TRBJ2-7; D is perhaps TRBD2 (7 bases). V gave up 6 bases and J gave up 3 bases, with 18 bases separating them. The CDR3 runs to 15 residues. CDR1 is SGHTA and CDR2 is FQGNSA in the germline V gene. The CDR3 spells CASSKGGTGGYEQYF. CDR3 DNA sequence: TGTGCCAGCAGTAAGGGGGGCACGGGGGGCTACGAGCAGTACTTC. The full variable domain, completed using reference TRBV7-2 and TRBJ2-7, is GAGVSQSPSNKVTEKGKDVELRCDPISGHTALYWYRQSLGQGLEFLIYFQGNSAPDKSGLPSDRFSAERTGGSVSTLTIQRTQQEDSAVYLCASSKGGTGGYEQYFGPGTRLTVT.

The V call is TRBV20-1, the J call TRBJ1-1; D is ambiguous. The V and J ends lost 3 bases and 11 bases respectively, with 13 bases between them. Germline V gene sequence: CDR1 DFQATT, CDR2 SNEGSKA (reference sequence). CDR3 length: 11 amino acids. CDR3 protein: CSASLVGRAFF. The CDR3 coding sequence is TGCAGTGCTAGTTTGGTAGGGCGGGCTTTCTTT.